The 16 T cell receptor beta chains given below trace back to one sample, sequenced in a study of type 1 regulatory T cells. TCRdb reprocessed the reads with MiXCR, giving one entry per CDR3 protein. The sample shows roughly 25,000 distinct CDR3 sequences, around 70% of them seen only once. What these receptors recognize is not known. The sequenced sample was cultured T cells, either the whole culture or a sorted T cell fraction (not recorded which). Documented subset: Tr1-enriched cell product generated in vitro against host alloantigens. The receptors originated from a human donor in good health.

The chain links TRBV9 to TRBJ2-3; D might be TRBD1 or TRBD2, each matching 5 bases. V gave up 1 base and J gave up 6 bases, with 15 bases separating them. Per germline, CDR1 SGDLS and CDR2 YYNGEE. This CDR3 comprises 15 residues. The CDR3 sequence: CASSVRQGSGDTQYF. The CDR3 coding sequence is TGTGCCAGCAGCGTACGGCAGGGAAGCGGTGATACGCAGTATTTT. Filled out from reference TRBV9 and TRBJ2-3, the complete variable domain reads DSGVTQTPKHLITATGQRVTLRCSPRSGDLSVYWYQQSLDQGLQFLIQYYNGEERAKGNILERFSAQQFPDLHSELNLSSLELGDSALYFCASSVRQGSGDTQYFGPGTRLTVL.

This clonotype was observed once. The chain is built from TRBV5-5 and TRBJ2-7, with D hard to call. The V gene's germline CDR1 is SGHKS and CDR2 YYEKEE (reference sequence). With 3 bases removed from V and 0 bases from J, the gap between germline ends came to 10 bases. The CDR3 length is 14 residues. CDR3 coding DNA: TGTGCCAGCAGCTCCCGGCCCAGCTCCTACGAGCAGTACTTC. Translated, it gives CASSSRPSSYEQYF.

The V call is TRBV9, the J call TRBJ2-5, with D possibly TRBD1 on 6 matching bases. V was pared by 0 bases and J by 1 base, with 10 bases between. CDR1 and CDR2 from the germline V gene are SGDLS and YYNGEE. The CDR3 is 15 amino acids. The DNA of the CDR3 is TGTGCCAGCAGCGTAGCCCCAGGGGCCCAAGAGACCCAGTACTTC. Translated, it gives CASSVAPGAQETQYF.

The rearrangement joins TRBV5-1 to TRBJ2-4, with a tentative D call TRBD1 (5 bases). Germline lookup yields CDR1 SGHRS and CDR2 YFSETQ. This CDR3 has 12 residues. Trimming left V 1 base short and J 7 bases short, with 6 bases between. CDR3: CASSLPGNIQYF. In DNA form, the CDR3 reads TGCGCCAGCAGCTTGCCAGGGAACATTCAGTACTTC.

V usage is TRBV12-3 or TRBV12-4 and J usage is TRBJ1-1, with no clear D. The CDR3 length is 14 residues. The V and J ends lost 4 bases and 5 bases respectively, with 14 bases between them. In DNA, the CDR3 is TGTGCCAGCAGTTATAACACGCCGGTAACTGAAGCTTTCTTT. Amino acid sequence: CASSYNTPVTEAFF.

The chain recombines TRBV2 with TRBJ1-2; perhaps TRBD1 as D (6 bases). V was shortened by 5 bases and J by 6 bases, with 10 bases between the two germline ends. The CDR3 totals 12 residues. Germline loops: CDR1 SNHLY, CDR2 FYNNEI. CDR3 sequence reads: CASSRDKNGYTF. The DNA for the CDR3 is TGTGCCAGCAGTCGGGACAAAAATGGCTACACCTTC.

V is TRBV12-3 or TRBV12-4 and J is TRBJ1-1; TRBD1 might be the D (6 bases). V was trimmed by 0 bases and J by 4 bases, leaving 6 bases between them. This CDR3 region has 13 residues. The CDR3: CASSLAGGTEAFF. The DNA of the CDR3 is TGTGCCAGCAGTTTAGCAGGGGGCACTGAAGCTTTCTTT.

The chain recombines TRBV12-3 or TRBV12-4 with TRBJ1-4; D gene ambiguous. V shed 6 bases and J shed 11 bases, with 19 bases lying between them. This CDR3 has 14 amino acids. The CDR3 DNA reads TGTGCCAGCAGGCCAGGTTCGCGAAGTGGGAAACTGTTTTTT. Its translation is CASRPGSRSGKLFF.

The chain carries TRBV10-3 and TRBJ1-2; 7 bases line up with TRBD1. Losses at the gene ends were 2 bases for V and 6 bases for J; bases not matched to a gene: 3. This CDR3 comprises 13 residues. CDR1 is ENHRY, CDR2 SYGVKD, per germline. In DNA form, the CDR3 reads TGTGCCATCAGTGAGGGCAGGGGGGATGGCTACACCTTC. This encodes CAISEGRGDGYTF.

The CDR3: CASSPLRGAPETQYF. In DNA form, the CDR3 reads TGTGCCAGCTCACCTCTTCGGGGGGCCCCAGAGACCCAGTACTTC. The rearrangement uses TRBV18 and TRBJ2-5, with D tentatively TRBD2 (7 bases). The ends were cut back, 3 bases at V and 4 bases at J, with 15 bases in the middle. Germline values: CDR1 KGHSH, CDR2 LQKENI. The CDR3 extends over 15 amino acids.

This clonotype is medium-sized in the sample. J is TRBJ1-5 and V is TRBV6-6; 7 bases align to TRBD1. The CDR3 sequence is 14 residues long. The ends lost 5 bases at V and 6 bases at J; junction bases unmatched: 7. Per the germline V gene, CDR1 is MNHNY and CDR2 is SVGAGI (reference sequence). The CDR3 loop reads CASSPQGIGQPQHF. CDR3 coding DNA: TGTGCCAGCAGTCCACAGGGGATCGGTCAGCCCCAGCATTTT.

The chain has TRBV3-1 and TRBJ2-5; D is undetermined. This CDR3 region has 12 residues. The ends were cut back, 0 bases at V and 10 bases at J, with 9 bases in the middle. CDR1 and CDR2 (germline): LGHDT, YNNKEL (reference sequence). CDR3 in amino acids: CASSQELTLQYF. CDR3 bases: TGTGCCAGCAGCCAAGAGCTTACGCTCCAGTACTTC.

The CDR3 region is CASSVEGTGVHGYTF. The CDR3 bases are TGTGCCAGCAGCGTAGAGGGCACAGGGGTCCATGGCTACACCTTC. V gene TRBV9 combines with J gene TRBJ1-2, with 7 bases fitting TRBD1. Germline V gene lookup returns CDR1 SGDLS and CDR2 YYNGEE. The V and J ends lost 0 bases and 6 bases, in that order; junction bases with no gene match: 8. CDR3 size: 15 residues.

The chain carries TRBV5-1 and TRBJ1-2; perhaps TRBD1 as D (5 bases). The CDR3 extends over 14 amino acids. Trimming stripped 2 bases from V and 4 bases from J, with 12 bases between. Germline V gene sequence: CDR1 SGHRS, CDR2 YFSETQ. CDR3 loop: CASSFLGGGYGYTF. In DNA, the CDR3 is TGCGCCAGCAGCTTCCTAGGCGGGGGCTATGGCTACACCTTC.

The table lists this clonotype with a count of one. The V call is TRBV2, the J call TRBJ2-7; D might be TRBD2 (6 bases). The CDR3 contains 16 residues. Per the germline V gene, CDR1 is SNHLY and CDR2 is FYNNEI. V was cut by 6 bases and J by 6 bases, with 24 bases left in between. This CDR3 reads CASSETGTPLGSEQYF. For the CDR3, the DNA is TGTGCCAGCAGCGAAACCGGGACTCCCCTCGGTAGCGAGCAGTACTTC.

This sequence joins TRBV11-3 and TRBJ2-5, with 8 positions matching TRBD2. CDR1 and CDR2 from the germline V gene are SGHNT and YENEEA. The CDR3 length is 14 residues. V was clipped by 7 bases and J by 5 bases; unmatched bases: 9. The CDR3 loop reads CASTGSGVWETQYF. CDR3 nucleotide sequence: TGTGCCAGCACCGGTAGCGGGGTTTGGGAGACCCAGTACTTC.